This T cell receptor beta chain was sequenced for a study of identifying expanded T cells in peripheral blood. Study results and limitations: Technical replicates showed roughly 1.2 changed clones; roughly two weeks 15 to 20; four weeks 19. Across healthy donors, higher total template counts meant significantly greater approximately two-week count variance.

V dropped 0 bases and J dropped 5; count of bases not matched to a gene: 5. The V gene's germline CDR1 is SGHRS and CDR2 YFSETQ. There are 15 residues in the CDR3. No infections or other immune events were documented during collection. Remarks on this clone: The antigen is not known.

The assay was immunoSEQ multiplex PCR, and TCRdb's table has in-frame clones only and misses some. The table includes 100,000 or so clones, roughly nine tenths detected once. The V gene is TRBV5-1, the J gene TRBJ2-1; 7 positions agree with TRBD1. The sample taken for sequencing was blood. This TCR was recovered from a person aged 18 to 70 in good health. The CDR3 region is CASSLGGQSNNEQFF. DNA of the CDR3: TGCGCCAGCAGCTTGGGGGGACAGTCCAACAATGAGCAGTTCTTC.